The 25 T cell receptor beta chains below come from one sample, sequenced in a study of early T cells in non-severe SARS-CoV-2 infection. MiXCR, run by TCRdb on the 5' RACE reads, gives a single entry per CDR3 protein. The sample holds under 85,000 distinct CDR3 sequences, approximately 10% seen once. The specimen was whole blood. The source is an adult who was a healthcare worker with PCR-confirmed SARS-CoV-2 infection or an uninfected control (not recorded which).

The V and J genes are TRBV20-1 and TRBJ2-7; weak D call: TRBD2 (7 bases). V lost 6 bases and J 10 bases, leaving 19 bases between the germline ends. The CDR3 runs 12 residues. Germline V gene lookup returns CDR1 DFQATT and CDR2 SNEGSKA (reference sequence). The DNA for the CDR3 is TGCAGTGCAAGCGTAAGGGGGGGGGCCCAGTACTTC. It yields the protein CSASVRGGAQYF.

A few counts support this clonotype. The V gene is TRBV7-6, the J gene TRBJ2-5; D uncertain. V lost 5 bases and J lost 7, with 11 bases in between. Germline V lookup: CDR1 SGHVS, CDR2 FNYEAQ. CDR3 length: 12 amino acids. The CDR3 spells CASSTPTGTQYF. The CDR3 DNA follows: TGTGCCAGCAGCACTCCTACCGGGACCCAGTACTTC.

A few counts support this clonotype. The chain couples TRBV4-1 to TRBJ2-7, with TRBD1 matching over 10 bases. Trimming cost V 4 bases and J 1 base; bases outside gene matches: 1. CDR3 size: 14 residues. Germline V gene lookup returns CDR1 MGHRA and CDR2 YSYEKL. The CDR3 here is CASSRDRGSYEQYF. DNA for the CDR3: TGCGCCAGCAGCCGGGACAGGGGTTCCTACGAGCAGTACTTC.

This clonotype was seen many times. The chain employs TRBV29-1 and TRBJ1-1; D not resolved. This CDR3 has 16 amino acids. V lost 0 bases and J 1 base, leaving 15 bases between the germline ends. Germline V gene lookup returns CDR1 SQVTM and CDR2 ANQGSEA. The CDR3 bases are TGCAGCGTTGAAGATCCTGGATCTCCGGGGAACACTGAAGCTTTCTTT. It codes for CSVEDPGSPGNTEAFF. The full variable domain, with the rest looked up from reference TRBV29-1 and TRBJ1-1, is SAVISQKPSRDICQRGTSLTIQCQVDSQVTMMFWYRQQPGQSLTLIATANQGSEATYESGFVIDKFPISRPNLTFSTLTVSNMSPEDSSIYLCSVEDPGSPGNTEAFFGQGTRLTVV.

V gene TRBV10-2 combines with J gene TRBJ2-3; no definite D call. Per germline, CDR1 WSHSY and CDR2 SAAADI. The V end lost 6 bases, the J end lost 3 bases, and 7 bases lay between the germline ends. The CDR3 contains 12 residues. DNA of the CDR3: TGCGCCAGCAGAGAGATAACAGATACGCAGTATTTT. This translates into CASREITDTQYF.

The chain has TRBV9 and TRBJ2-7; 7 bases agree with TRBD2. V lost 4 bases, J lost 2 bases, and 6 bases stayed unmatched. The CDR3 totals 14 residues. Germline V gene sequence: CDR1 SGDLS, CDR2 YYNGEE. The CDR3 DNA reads TGTGCCAGCAGCCCCGGACGGGGGGCCTACGAGCAGTACTTC. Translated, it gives CASSPGRGAYEQYF.

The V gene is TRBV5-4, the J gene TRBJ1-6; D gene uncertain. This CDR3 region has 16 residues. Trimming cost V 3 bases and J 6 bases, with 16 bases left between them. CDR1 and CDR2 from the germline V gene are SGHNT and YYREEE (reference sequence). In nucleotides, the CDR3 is TGTGCCAGCAGCTCTCCCAGCTCAAGTCGTAATTCACCCCTCCACTTT. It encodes CASSSPSSSRNSPLHF.

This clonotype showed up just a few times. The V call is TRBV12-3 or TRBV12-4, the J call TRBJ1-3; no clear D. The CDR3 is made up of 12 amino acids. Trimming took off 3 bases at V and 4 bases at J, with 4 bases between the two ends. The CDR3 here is CASSFSGNTIYF. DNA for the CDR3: TGTGCCAGCAGTTTTTCGGGAAACACCATATATTTT.

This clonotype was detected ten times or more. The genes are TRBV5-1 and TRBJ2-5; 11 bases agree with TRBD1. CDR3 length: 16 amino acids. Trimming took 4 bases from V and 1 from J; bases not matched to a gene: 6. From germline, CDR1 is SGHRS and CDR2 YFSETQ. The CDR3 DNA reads TGCGCCAGCAGCGGGACAGGGGGATCAGTCCAAGAGACCCAGTACTTC. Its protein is CASSGTGGSVQETQYF.

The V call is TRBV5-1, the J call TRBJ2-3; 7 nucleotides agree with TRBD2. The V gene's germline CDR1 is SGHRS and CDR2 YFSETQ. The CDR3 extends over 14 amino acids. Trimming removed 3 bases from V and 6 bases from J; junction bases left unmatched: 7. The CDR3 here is CASSYSGSWDTQYF. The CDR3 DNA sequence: TGCGCCAGCAGCTATAGCGGGTCCTGGGATACGCAGTATTTT.

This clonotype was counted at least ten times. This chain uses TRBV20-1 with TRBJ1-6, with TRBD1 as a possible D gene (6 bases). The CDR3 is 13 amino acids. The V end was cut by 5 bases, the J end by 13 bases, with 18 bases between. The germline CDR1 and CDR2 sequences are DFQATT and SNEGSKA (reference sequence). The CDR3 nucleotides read TGCAGTGCTCGGACAGCCGAGTCTAGGCCCCTCCACTTT. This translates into CSARTAESRPLHF.

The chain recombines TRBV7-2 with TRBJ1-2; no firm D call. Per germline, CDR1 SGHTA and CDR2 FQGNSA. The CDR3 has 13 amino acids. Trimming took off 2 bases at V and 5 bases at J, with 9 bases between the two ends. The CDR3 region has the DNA TGTGCCAGCAGCTTATTACAGTTGTATGGCTACACCTTC. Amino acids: CASSLLQLYGYTF.

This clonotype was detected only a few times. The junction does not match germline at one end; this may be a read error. The CDR3 spells CASSLVGISNQPQRF. DNA for the CDR3: TGTGCCAGCAGCTTAGTGGGGATTAGCAATCAGCCCCAGCGTTTT. This chain links TRBV7-8 with TRBJ1-5; D is ambiguous. The length of the CDR3 is 15 residues. Germline V gene lookup returns CDR1 SGHVS and CDR2 FQNEAQ.

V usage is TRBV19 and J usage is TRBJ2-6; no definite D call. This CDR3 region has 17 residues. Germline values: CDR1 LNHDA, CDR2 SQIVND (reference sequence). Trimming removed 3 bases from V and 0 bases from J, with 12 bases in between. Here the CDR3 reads CASSMFLLSSGANVLTF. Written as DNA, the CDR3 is TGTGCCAGTAGTATGTTTCTGCTCTCCTCTGGGGCCAACGTCCTGACTTTC.

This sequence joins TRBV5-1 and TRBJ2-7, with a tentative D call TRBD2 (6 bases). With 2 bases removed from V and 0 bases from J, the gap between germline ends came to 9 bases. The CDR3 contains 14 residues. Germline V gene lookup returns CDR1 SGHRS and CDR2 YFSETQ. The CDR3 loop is CASSFSGSSYEQYF. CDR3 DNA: TGCGCCAGCAGCTTTTCCGGGAGCTCCTACGAGCAGTACTTC.

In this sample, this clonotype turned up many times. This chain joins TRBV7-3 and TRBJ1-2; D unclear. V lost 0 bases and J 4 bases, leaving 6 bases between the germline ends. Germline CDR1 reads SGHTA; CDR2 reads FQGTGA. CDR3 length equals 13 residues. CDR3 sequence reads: CASSLTGSYGYTF. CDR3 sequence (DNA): TGTGCCAGCAGCTTAACTGGGAGCTATGGCTACACCTTC.

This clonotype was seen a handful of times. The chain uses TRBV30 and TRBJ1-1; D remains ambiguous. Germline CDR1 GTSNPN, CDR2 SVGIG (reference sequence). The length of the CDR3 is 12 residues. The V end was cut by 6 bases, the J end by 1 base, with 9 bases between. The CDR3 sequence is CACQRRNTEAFF. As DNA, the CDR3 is TGTGCCTGCCAAAGACGGAACACTGAAGCTTTCTTT.

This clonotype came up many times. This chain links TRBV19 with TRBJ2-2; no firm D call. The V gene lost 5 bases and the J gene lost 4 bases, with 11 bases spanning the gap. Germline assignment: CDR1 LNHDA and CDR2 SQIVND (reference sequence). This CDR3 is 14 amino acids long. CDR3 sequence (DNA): TGTGCCAGTAGTTGGGGTATGGGCACCGGGGAGCTGTTTTTT. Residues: CASSWGMGTGELFF.

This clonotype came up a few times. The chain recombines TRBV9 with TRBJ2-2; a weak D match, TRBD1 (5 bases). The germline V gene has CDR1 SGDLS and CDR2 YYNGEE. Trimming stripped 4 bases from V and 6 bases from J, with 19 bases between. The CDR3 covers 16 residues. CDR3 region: CASSPRQPLSSGELFF. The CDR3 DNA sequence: TGTGCCAGCAGCCCCAGACAGCCACTATCCTCCGGGGAGCTGTTTTTT. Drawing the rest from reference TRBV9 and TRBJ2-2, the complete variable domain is DSGVTQTPKHLITATGQRVTLRCSPRSGDLSVYWYQQSLDQGLQFLIQYYNGEERAKGNILERFSAQQFPDLHSELNLSSLELGDSALYFCASSPRQPLSSGELFFGEGSRLTVL.

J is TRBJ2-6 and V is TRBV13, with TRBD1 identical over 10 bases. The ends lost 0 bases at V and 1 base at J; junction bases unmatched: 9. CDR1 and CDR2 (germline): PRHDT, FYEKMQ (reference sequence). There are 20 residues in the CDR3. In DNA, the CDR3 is TGTGCCAGCAGCTTAGGAATACGAGACAGGGGGCGGTCTGGGGCCAACGTCCTGACTTTC. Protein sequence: CASSLGIRDRGRSGANVLTF.

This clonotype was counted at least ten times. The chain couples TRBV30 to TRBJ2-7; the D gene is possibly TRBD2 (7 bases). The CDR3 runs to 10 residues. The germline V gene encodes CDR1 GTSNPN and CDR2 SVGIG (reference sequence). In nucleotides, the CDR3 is TGTTCGGGGGGCCCGAGGGAGCAGTACTTC. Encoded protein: CSGGPREQYF.

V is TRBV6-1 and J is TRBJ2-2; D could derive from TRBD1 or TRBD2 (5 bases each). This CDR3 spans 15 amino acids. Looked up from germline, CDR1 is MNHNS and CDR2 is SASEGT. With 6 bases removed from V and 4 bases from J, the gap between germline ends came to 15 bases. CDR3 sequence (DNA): TGTGCCAGCAGGGCCCTACTCGGGGCCACCGGGGAGCTGTTTTTT. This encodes CASRALLGATGELFF.

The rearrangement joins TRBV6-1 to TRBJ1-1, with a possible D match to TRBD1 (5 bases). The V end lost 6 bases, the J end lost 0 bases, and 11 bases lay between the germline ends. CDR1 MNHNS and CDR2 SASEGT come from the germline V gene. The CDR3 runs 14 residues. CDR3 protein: CASSIMTVNTEAFF. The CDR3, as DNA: TGTGCCAGCAGCATAATGACAGTGAACACTGAAGCTTTCTTT.

The CDR3 DNA reads TGCGCCAGCAGCTCGGGCGGGGCTAGCAATCAGCCCCAGCATTTT. It is translated as CASSSGGASNQPQHF. The rearrangement uses TRBV5-1 and TRBJ1-5; possibly TRBD1 for D (5 bases). V lost 3 bases and J 0 bases, leaving 10 bases between the germline ends. Germline CDR1 reads SGHRS; CDR2 reads YFSETQ. The CDR3 consists of 15 residues.

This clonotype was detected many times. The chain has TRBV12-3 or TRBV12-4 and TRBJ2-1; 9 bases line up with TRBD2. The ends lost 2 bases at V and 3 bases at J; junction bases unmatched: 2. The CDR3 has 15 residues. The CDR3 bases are TGTGCCAGCAGTTTAATAGCGGGGGTCTACAATGAGCAGTTCTTC. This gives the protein CASSLIAGVYNEQFF.